This T cell receptor (beta chain) comes out of a study of cytomegalovirus exposure and HLA in healthy donors. The CDR3 has 14 amino acids. In germline, CDR1 is LGHNA, CDR2 YNFKEQ. Trimming removed 4 bases from V and 8 bases from J; junction bases left unmatched: 10. The PCR used 60 Vbeta and 13 Jbeta primers. Assay used: immunoSEQ multiplex PCR; TCRdb lists only in-frame clones, some missing. The clone table shows roughly 70,000 clones, with the ten largest holding 2.5% to 3%. Findings and caveats of the study: A likely sequencing artifact accounted for one observed cluster of highly shared sequence variants. V- and J-gene trimming in TCR beta was tied to a missense DCLRE1C variant by an analysis performed later. Previous analysis showed most TCR beta V segments were productive about 87% or about 30% of the time. In a later analysis, specific HLA alleles were associated with around 17,000 TCR beta sequences at a 0.05 false discovery rate.

In the case of this clone: As yet, its antigen is unknown.

The sample taken for sequencing was PBMCs. The receptor comes from a man aged 40-50 years in good health and CMV-seronegative. The chain links TRBV4-2 to TRBJ1-1; TRBD1 matches 7 bases. CDR3 DNA: TGTGCCAGCAGCCTATTCGGACAGGCACGGGAAGCTTTCTTT. It yields the protein CASSLFGQAREAFF.